Each of the 27 T cell receptor beta chains below was sequenced from the same sample in a study of T cells in Graves' hyperthyroidism and ophthalmopathy. Regions amplified from RNA transcripts were the TCR beta CDR3 regions. The primer set for the first-round RT-PCR of the TCR CDR3 was HTBI. TCRdb recomputed calls from the multiplex PCR reads with MiXCR, one row per CDR3 protein. The sample has 660,000 or so distinct CDR3 sequences, under 25% seen once. Sequencing was performed on blood. Source of these receptors: a man aged 25-45 years with Graves' ophthalmopathy.

This clonotype was picked up a small number of times. The genes are TRBV15 and TRBJ2-1; maybe TRBD1 (5 bases). The CDR3 has 13 residues. Germline V gives CDR1 LNHNV, CDR2 YYDKDF (reference sequence). V lost 0 bases and J lost 10, with 10 bases in between. For the CDR3, the DNA is TGTGCCACCAGCAGAGACAGGGTATTGGAGCAGTTCTTC. This gives the protein CATSRDRVLEQFF.

The chain is built from TRBV30 and TRBJ2-2; perhaps TRBD1 as D (5 bases). Per germline, CDR1 GTSNPN and CDR2 SVGIG (reference sequence). V was pared by 0 bases and J by 0 bases, with 14 bases between. CDR3 length: 17 residues. The CDR3 nucleotides read TGTGCCTGGAGTGTAGGGTCCAGGGTCTCGAACACCGGGGAGCTGTTTTTT. Translation: CAWSVGSRVSNTGELFF.

This clonotype has a handful of counts. The chain joins TRBV5-6 to TRBJ2-2; a weak D match, TRBD1 (5 bases). Germline assignment: CDR1 SGHDT and CDR2 YYEEEE. Trimming took off 4 bases at V and 4 bases at J, with 14 bases between the two ends. This CDR3 region has 15 residues. CDR3 loop: CASSRQGSPTGELFF. CDR3 bases: TGTGCCAGCAGCCGGCAGGGTTCACCCACCGGGGAGCTGTTTTTT.

This clonotype was seen repeatedly, ten times or more. The chain has TRBV11-1 and TRBJ1-2; no clear D. Trimming cost V 5 bases and J 7 bases, with 14 bases left between them. Germline V CDR1 and CDR2: SGHAT, FQDESV (reference sequence). This CDR3 contains 13 residues. CDR3: CASSDRRTSGYTF. CDR3 DNA sequence: TGTGCCAGCAGCGATCGCAGAACGAGTGGCTACACCTTC.

The chain combines TRBV20-1 with TRBJ1-2; TRBD1 matches at 7 bases. V dropped 5 bases and J dropped 4; count of bases not matched to a gene: 7. The CDR3 length is 13 residues. Per germline, CDR1 DFQATT and CDR2 SNEGSKA (reference sequence). The CDR3 DNA is TGCAGTGCTTCTTACGGACAGGTCTATGGCTACACCTTC. This gives the protein CSASYGQVYGYTF.

This clonotype was seen many times. The V gene is TRBV20-1, the J gene TRBJ2-3, with TRBD2 matching over 9 bases. V was pared by 5 bases and J by 3 bases, with 9 bases of the junction left unmatched. The length of the CDR3 is 15 residues. Per germline, CDR1 DFQATT and CDR2 SNEGSKA (reference sequence). CDR3 region: CSARLAERGTDTQYF. The CDR3 bases are TGCAGTGCTCGACTAGCGGAAAGAGGTACAGATACGCAGTATTTT.

CDR3 loop: CASSLNKGHVGDSGNTIYF. CDR3 nucleotides: TGTGCCAGCAGTTTGAATAAGGGCCATGTCGGGGACTCTGGAAACACCATATATTTT. This chain links TRBV28 with TRBJ1-3; no clear D. The germline gives CDR1 MDHEN, CDR2 SYDVKM. Trimming left V 3 bases short and J 0 bases short, with 21 bases between. CDR3 size: 19 residues.

The V gene is TRBV12-3 or TRBV12-4, the J gene TRBJ2-5; D may match TRBD1 or TRBD2 (7 bases each). This CDR3 has 16 amino acids. Trimming left V 4 bases short and J 3 bases short, with 18 bases between. CDR3 sequence (DNA): TGTGCCAGCAGTTCAGGGGGGGGGGCGGCGAAAGAGACCCAGTACTTC. Translation gives CASSSGGGAAKETQYF.

To note about this clonotype: A much larger clone differs by one base, so this may be a read error. The CDR3 DNA follows: TGTGCCAGCAGTTCCGTCGGGGCGGGAGTAGATACGCAGTATTTT. Translation: CASSSVGAGVDTQYF. The chain combines TRBV28 with TRBJ2-3; TRBD2 aligns across 7 bases. This CDR3 contains 15 residues. Per the germline V gene, CDR1 is MDHEN and CDR2 is SYDVKM. Trimming removed 4 bases from V and 5 bases from J; junction bases left unmatched: 9.

V is TRBV5-1 and J is TRBJ2-1; 8 bases are a match to TRBD2. The CDR3 runs 14 residues. The germline V gene has CDR1 SGHRS and CDR2 YFSETQ. V gave up 2 bases and J gave up 8 bases; unmatched junction bases: 6. CDR3: CASSLRTSRDEQFF. DNA of the CDR3: TGCGCCAGCAGCTTAAGGACTAGCAGGGATGAGCAGTTCTTC.

The chain links TRBV27 to TRBJ1-2, with D unclear. CDR3 length: 14 residues. V was clipped by 2 bases and J by 0 bases, with 7 bases between them. Per the germline V gene, CDR1 is MNHEY and CDR2 is SMNVEV (reference sequence). The CDR3 bases are TGTGCCAGCAGTTTAGCCGGCCCTAACTATGGCTACACCTTC. Translating gives CASSLAGPNYGYTF.

This clonotype was counted many times. The chain joins TRBV20-1 to TRBJ2-7, with 10 bases aligning to TRBD2. CDR1 and CDR2 from the germline V gene are DFQATT and SNEGSKA (reference sequence). V lost 3 bases to trimming and J lost 4 bases; unmatched junction nucleotides: 6. The CDR3 length is 14 residues. CDR3 bases: TGCAGTGCTAGTTCTAGCGGGAGAACGTACGAGCAGTACTTC. It yields the protein CSASSSGRTYEQYF.

This clonotype occurred a few times. The chain couples TRBV7-9 to TRBJ2-2, with 7 bases matching TRBD2. Trimming at V came to 5 bases and at J to 4 bases, leaving 13 bases not matched to a gene. CDR1 and CDR2 (germline): SEHNR, FQNEAQ (reference sequence). This CDR3 has 17 residues. The CDR3 protein is CASSPRVARGGTGELFF. CDR3 in DNA: TGTGCCAGCAGCCCCAGGGTAGCCCGCGGGGGCACCGGGGAGCTGTTTTTT.

The V and J genes are TRBV12-3 or TRBV12-4 and TRBJ2-7; 11 bases are shared with TRBD2. This CDR3 is 16 amino acids long. V lost 4 bases and J lost 3; bases outside the gene matches: 8. The CDR3 sequence: CASSSGTSGLDYEQYF. The CDR3 bases are TGTGCCAGCAGTTCCGGGACTAGCGGATTAGACTACGAGCAGTACTTC.

Remarks on this clonotype: The junction and the germline gene differ at one end; a read error may be behind it. The gene calls are TRBV2 and TRBJ1-4, with a tentative D call TRBD1 (6 bases). The V gene's germline CDR1 is SNHLY and CDR2 FYNNEI. CDR3 length: 13 amino acids. CDR3 sequence reads: CATADRRNGKLFF. CDR3 nucleotide sequence: TGTGCCACCGCGGACAGACGAAATGGAAAACTGTTTTTT.

This clonotype was detected many times. The CDR3 spells CASRSFGTGLTQYF. The CDR3 coding sequence is TGTGCCAGCAGATCATTCGGGACAGGTTTGACCCAGTACTTC. The chain couples TRBV28 to TRBJ2-5; 8 nucleotides align to TRBD1. Germline trimming cut 6 bases from V and 7 bases from J; bases unmatched to any gene: 10. CDR1 is MDHEN, CDR2 SYDVKM, per germline. The CDR3 spans 14 residues.

The V call is TRBV7-8, the J call TRBJ2-1, with 10 bases matching TRBD2. Germline CDR1 SGHVS, CDR2 FQNEAQ. The CDR3 contains 16 residues. The ends lost 5 bases at V and 7 bases at J; junction bases unmatched: 11. This CDR3 reads CASSATLAGVWNEQFF. In DNA form, the CDR3 reads TGTGCCAGCAGCGCTACTCTAGCGGGAGTGTGGAATGAGCAGTTCTTC.

This clonotype has at least ten counts. J is TRBJ2-7 and V is TRBV6-1, with D possibly matching TRBD2 (6 bases). Germline V gives CDR1 MNHNS, CDR2 SASEGT. CDR3 size: 16 residues. Trimming left V 2 bases short and J 3 bases short, with 17 bases between. DNA for the CDR3: TGTGCCAGCAGTGAATGGGACCCTAGCGAAGGCTACGAGCAGTACTTC. Amino acids: CASSEWDPSEGYEQYF.

The chain carries TRBV7-8 and TRBJ2-3, with TRBD2 matching over 7 bases. Per germline, CDR1 SGHVS and CDR2 FQNEAQ. The junction had 12 bases not matched to a gene; V was cut back by 7 bases and J by 5 bases. The CDR3 has 15 residues. Here the CDR3 DNA reads TGTGCCAGCATCTGGGGGGGAGGAAGGGGAGATACGCAGTATTTT. Its protein product is CASIWGGGRGDTQYF.

This clonotype has ten or more counts. The chain combines TRBV5-1 with TRBJ1-1; D perhaps matches TRBD1 (6 bases). The V gene's germline CDR1 is SGHRS and CDR2 YFSETQ. The length of the CDR3 is 16 residues. Trimming pared 3 bases from V and 0 bases from J, leaving 15 bases between. DNA of the CDR3: TGCGCCAGCAGCTCCCCAACAGGGATCATGAACACTGAAGCTTTCTTT. Residues: CASSSPTGIMNTEAFF.

This clonotype has more than one count but fewer than ten. This chain links TRBV4-1 with TRBJ1-4; unclear D gene. Germline V CDR1 and CDR2: MGHRA, YSYEKL. CDR3 length: 13 amino acids. V was cut by 2 bases and J by 4 bases, with 5 bases left in between. CDR3 residues: CASSQRSNEKLFF. The CDR3 nucleotides read TGCGCCAGCAGCCAACGGAGTAATGAAAAACTGTTTTTT.

This chain links TRBV27 with TRBJ2-3; TRBD2 is a possible D gene (5 bases). The CDR3 length is 13 residues. The germline CDR1 and CDR2 sequences are MNHEY and SMNVEV (reference sequence). V dropped 4 bases and J dropped 6 bases, with 11 bases sitting between them. CDR3 amino acids: CASSSALADTQYF. The DNA of the CDR3 is TGTGCCAGCAGTTCCGCCTTAGCGGATACGCAGTATTTT.

This clonotype was detected a few times. The chain has TRBV15 and TRBJ2-1; 9 positions match TRBD1. Germline loops: CDR1 LNHNV, CDR2 YYDKDF (reference sequence). The CDR3 length is 15 residues. The junction had 8 bases not matched to a gene; V was cut back by 5 bases and J by 6 bases. The CDR3 coding sequence is TGTGCCACCAGCTCCCGACAGGGGGGTGCCAATGAGCAGTTCTTC. Amino acids: CATSSRQGGANEQFF.

In its sample, this clonotype was seen a few times. The chain links TRBV29-1 to TRBJ2-7; perhaps D is TRBD1 or TRBD2 (5 bases each). CDR1 SQVTM and CDR2 ANQGSEA come from the germline V gene. Trimming took 6 bases from V and 2 from J, leaving 14 bases between them. The CDR3 has 13 residues. The CDR3 protein is CSVTGTVTYEQYF. CDR3 in DNA: TGCAGCGTGACCGGGACGGTGACCTACGAGCAGTACTTC.

This clonotype turned up a few times. The chain carries TRBV20-1 and TRBJ1-5; no clear D. From germline, CDR1 is DFQATT and CDR2 SNEGSKA (reference sequence). Deletions cut 1 base from V and 4 bases from J, with 14 bases between. The CDR3 is made up of 15 amino acids. CDR3 amino acids: CSARVLVGGNQPQHF. The CDR3 DNA follows: TGCAGTGCTAGAGTTCTCGTAGGAGGAAATCAGCCCCAGCATTTT.

This clonotype turned up a few times. The chain combines TRBV6-1 with TRBJ2-2; 10 positions agree with TRBD2. The CDR3 is made up of 14 amino acids. Germline V gene data show CDR1 as MNHNS and CDR2 as SASEGT. V was clipped by 10 bases and J by 4 bases; unmatched bases: 6. The CDR3 here is CATERGGGTGELFF. The CDR3 region has the DNA TGTGCCACCGAGCGGGGGGGCGGCACCGGGGAGCTGTTTTTT.

Here the CDR3 reads CARQRQGGGLAGVGSYEQYF. CDR3 sequence (DNA): TGTGCCAGACAACGACAGGGGGGGGGACTAGCGGGAGTTGGGTCCTACGAGCAGTACTTC. The chain joins TRBV2 to TRBJ2-7; 14 bases map to TRBD2. V gave up 9 bases and J gave up 1 base; unmatched junction bases: 20. Germline V gene sequence: CDR1 SNHLY, CDR2 FYNNEI. The CDR3 extends over 20 amino acids. The full variable domain, its missing parts supplied by reference TRBV2 and TRBJ2-7, is EPEVTQTPSHQVTQMGQEVILRCVPISNHLYFYWYRQILGQKVEFLVSFYNNEISEKSEIFDDQFSVERPDGSNFTLKIRSTKLEDSAMYFCARQRQGGGLAGVGSYEQYFGPGTRLTVT.